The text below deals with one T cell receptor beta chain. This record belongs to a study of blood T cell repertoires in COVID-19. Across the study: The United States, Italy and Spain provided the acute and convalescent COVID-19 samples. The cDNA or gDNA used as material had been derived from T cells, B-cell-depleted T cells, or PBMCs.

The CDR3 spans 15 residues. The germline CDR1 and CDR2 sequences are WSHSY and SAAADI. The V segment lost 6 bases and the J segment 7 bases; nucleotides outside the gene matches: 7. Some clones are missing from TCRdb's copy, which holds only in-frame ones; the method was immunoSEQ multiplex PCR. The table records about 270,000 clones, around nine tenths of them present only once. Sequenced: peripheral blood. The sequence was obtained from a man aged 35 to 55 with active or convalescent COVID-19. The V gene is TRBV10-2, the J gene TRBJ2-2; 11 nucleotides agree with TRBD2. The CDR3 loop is CASRVAGGLNGELFF. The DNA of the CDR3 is TGCGCCAGCAGGGTAGCGGGAGGGTTGAACGGGGAGCTGTTTTTT.